In its sample, the clone carrying this T cell receptor beta chain was seen many times. Researchers attached unique molecular identifiers to individual cDNA molecules. In TCRdb, the 5' RACE reads were re-called with MiXCR into one record per CDR3 protein. The sample holds about 64,000 distinct CDR3 sequences; about 11% are singletons and the top ten take about 2.8%. The data were taken from a study of early T cells in non-severe SARS-CoV-2 infection. The overall study: Bulk RNA taken from unsorted whole blood was sequenced, leaving chains unpaired.

The sequence came from an adult who was a healthcare worker with PCR-confirmed SARS-CoV-2 infection or an uninfected control (not recorded which). Sequencing was performed on whole blood, taken at baseline.

In DNA form, the CDR3 reads TGTGCCAGCAGTGACCAGGGGGACTACAATGAGCAGTTCTTC. Its protein is CASSDQGDYNEQFF. The rearrangement links TRBV6-4 to TRBJ2-1, with TRBD1 matching over 7 bases. Germline assignment: CDR1 MRHNA and CDR2 SNTAGT. Germline trimming cut 2 bases from V and 3 bases from J; bases unmatched to any gene: 1. CDR3 length: 14 amino acids.